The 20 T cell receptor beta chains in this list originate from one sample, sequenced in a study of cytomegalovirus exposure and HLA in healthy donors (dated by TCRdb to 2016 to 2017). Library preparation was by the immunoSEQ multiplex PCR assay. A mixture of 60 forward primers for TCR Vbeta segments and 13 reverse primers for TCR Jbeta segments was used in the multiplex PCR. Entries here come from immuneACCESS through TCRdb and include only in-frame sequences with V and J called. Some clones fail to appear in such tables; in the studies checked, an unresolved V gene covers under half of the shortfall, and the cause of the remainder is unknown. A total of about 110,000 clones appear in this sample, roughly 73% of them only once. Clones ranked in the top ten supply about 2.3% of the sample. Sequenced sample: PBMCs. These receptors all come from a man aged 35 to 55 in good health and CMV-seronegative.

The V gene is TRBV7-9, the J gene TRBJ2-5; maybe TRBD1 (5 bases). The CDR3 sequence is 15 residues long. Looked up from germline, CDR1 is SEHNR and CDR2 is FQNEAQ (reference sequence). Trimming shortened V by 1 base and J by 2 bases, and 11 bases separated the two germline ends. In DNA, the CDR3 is TGTGCCAGCAGCTTAGTTCCCCGACAGCAAGAGACCCAGTACTTC. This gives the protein CASSLVPRQQETQYF.

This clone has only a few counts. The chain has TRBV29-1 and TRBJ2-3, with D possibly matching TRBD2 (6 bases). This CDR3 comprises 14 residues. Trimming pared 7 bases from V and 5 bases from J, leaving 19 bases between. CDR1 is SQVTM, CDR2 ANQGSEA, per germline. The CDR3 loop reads CSASDGKGGDTQYF. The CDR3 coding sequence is TGCAGCGCTTCGGACGGGAAGGGAGGAGATACGCAGTATTTT.

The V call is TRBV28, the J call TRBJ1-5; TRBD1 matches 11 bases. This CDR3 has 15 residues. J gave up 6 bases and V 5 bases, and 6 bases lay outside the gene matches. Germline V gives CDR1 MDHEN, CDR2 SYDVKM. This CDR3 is CASSPRTGGGQPQHF. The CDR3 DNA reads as TGTGCCAGCAGTCCCCGGACAGGGGGCGGTCAGCCCCAGCATTTT.

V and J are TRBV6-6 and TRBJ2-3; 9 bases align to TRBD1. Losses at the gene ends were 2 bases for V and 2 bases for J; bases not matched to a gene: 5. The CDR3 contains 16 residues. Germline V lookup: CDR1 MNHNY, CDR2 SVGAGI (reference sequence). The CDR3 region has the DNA TGTGCCAGCAGTTACATTGGGGACAGGGCCACAGATACGCAGTATTTT. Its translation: CASSYIGDRATDTQYF.

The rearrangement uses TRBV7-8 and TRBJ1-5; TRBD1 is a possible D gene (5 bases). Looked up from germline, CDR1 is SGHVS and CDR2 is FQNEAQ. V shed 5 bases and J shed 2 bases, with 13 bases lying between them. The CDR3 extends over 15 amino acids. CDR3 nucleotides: TGTGCCAGCAGCGTTGGAGGGGCTGGCAATCAGCCCCAGCATTTT. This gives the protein CASSVGGAGNQPQHF.

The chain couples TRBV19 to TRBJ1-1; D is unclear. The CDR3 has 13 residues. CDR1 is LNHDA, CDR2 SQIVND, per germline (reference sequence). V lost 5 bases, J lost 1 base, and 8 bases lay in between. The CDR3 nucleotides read TGTGCCAGTAGTCCCCCATGGAACACTGAAGCTTTCTTT. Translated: CASSPPWNTEAFF.

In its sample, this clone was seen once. The CDR3 spells CASSRQGSDGELFF. CDR3 DNA: TGTGCCAGCAGCCGACAGGGTTCGGACGGGGAGCTGTTTTTT. The chain joins TRBV7-2 to TRBJ2-2, with TRBD1 matching 7 bases. With V trimmed by 5 bases and J by 7 bases, 7 bases remained unmatched. Germline CDR1 and CDR2: SGHTA and FQGNSA. This CDR3 has 14 residues.

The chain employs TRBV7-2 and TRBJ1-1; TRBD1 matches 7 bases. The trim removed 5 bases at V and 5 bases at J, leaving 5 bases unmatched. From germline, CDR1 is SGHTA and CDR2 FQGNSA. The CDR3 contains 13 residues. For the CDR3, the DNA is TGTGCCAGCAGCGCCCAGGGGGGTACTGAAGCTTTCTTT. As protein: CASSAQGGTEAFF.

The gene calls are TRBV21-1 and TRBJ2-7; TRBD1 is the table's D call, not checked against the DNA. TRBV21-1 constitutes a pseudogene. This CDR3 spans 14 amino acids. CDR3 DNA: TGTGCCAGCAGCAAAACGCCGGACAAAGGAGAGCAGTACTTC. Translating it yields CASSKTPDKGEQYF.

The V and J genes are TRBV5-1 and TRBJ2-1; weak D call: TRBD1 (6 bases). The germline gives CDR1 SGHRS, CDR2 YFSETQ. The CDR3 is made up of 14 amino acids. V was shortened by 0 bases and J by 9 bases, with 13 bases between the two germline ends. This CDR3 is CASSLGQGYGEQFF. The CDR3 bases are TGCGCCAGCAGCTTGGGGCAGGGGTACGGTGAGCAGTTCTTC.

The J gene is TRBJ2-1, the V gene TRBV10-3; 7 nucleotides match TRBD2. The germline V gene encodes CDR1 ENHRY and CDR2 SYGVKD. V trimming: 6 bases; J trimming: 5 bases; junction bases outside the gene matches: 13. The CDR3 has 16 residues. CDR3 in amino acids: CAISYASGRGNNEQFF. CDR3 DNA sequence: TGTGCCATCAGCTATGCTAGCGGTCGAGGGAACAATGAGCAGTTCTTC.

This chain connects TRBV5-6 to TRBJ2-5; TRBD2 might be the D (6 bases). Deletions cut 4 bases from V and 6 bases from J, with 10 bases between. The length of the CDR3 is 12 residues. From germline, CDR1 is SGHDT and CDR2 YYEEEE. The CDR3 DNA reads TGTGCCAGCAGCAGGGACTTAAAGACCCAGTACTTC. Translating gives CASSRDLKTQYF.

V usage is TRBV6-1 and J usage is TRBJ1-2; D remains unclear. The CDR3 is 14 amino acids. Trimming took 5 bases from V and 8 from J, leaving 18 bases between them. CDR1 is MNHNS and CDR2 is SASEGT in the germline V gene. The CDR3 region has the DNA TGTGCCAGCAGTACCCAACGCGAGGGATTGGGCTACACCTTC. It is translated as CASSTQREGLGYTF.

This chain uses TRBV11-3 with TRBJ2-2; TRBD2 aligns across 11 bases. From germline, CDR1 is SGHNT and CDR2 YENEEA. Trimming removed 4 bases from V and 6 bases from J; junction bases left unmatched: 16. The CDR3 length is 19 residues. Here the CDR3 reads CASSSHPPLSGGASGELFF. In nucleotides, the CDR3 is TGTGCCAGCAGCTCCCACCCCCCCCTTAGCGGGGGGGCCTCCGGGGAGCTGTTTTTT.

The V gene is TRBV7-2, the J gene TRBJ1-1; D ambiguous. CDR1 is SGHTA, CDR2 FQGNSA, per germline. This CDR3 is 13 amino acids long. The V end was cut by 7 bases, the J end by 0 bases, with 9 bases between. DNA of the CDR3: TGTGCCAGCACCCAGAGGATGAACACTGAAGCTTTCTTT. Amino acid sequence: CASTQRMNTEAFF.

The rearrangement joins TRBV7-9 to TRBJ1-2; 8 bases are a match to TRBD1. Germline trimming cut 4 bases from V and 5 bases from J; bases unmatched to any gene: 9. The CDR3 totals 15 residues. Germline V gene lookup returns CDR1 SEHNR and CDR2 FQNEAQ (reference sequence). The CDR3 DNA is TGTGCCAGCAGCTCGGACAGGGCCGTAAGGTATGGCTACACCTTC. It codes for CASSSDRAVRYGYTF.

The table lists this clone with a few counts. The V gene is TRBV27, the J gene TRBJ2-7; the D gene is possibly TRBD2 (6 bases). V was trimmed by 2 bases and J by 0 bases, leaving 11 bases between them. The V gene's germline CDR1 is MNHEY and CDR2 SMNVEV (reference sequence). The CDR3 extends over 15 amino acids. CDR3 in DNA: TGTGCCAGCAGTTTAACCGGGACTGCCTCCTACGAGCAGTACTTC. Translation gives CASSLTGTASYEQYF.

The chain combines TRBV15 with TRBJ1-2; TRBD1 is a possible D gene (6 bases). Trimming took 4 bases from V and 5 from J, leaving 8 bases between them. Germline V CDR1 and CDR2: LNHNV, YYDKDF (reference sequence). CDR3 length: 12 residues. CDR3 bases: TGTGCCACCAGCAACAGGGATTATGGCTACACCTTC. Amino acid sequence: CATSNRDYGYTF.

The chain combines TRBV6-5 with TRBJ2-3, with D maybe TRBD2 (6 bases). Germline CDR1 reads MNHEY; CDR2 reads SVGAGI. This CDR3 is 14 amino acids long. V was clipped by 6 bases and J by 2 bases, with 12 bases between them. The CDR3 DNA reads TGTGCCAGCAGGTGGGGGAGGAACACAGATACGCAGTATTTT. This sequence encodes CASRWGRNTDTQYF.

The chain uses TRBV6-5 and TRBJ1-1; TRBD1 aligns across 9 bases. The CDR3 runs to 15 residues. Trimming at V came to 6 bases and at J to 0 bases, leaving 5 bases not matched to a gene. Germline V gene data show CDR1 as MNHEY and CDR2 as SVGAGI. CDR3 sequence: CASRGQGSVNTEAFF. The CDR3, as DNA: TGTGCCAGCAGGGGACAGGGCAGTGTGAACACTGAAGCTTTCTTT.